Listed here is a single TCR beta chain. Its antigen is still unknown. This sample was taken from a study of T cells after yellow fever vaccination. Findings of the study overall: From the bulk population, abundant clonotypes could contaminate and appear within FACS-sorted repertoires.

MiXCR, run by TCRdb on the 5' RACE reads, gives a single entry per CDR3 protein. The table lists about 510,000 distinct CDR3 sequences, less than 25% of them singletons. The clonotype was recovered from a man aged 18 to 30 who received the YFV17D yellow fever vaccine. The sample consisted of PBMCs, taken about 21 days after the first yellow fever vaccination.

The CDR3 DNA sequence: TGTGCCAGCAGCTTTGAGACGGATAGCAATCAGCCCCAGCATTTT. Translated: CASSFETDSNQPQHF. The chain employs TRBV21-1 and TRBJ1-5. TRBV21-1 is termed a pseudogene. CDR3 size: 15 residues.